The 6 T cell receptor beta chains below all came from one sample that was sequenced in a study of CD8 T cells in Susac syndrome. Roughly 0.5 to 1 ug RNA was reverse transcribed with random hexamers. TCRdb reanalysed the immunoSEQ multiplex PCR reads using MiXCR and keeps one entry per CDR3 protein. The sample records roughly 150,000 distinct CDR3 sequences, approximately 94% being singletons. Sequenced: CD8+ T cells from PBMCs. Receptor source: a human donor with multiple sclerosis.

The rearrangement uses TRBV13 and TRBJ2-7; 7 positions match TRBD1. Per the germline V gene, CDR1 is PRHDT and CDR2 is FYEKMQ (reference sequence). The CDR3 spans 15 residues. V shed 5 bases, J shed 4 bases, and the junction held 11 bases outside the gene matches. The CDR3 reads CASSRGTDKFYEQYF. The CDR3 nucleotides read TGTGCCAGCAGCCGAGGGACAGATAAGTTTTACGAGCAGTACTTC.

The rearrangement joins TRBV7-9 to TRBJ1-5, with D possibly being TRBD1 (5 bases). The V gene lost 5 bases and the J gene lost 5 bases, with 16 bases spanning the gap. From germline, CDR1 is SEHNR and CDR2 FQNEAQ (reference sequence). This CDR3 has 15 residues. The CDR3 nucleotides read TGTGCCAGCAGCCCACTAGTCGGGGGAGATCAGCCCCAGCATTTT. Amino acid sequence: CASSPLVGGDQPQHF.

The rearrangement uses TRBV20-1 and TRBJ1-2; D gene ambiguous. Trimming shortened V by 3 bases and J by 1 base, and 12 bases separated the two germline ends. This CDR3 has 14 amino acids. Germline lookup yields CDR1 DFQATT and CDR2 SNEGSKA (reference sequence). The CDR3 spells CSASGRGSNYGYTF. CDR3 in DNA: TGCAGTGCTAGCGGCAGAGGAAGTAACTATGGCTACACCTTC.

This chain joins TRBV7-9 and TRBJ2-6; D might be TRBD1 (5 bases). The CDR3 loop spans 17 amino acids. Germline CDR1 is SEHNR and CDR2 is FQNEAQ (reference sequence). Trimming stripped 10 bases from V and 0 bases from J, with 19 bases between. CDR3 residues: CATPARQGSSGANVLTF. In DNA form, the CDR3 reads TGTGCCACCCCAGCCCGGCAGGGAAGCTCTGGGGCCAACGTCCTGACTTTC.

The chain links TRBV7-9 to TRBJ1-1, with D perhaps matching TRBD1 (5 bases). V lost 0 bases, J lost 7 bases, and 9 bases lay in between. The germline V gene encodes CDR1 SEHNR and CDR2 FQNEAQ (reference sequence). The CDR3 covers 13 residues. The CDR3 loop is CASSLAGVVEAFF. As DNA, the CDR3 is TGTGCCAGCAGCTTAGCAGGGGTAGTTGAAGCTTTCTTT.

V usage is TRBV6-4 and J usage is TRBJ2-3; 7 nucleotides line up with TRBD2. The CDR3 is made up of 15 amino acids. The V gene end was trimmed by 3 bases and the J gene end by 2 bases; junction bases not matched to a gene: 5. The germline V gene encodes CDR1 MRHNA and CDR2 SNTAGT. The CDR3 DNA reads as TGTGCCAGCAGTGAAGGGAGCGGGGCCACAGATACGCAGTATTTT. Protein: CASSEGSGATDTQYF.